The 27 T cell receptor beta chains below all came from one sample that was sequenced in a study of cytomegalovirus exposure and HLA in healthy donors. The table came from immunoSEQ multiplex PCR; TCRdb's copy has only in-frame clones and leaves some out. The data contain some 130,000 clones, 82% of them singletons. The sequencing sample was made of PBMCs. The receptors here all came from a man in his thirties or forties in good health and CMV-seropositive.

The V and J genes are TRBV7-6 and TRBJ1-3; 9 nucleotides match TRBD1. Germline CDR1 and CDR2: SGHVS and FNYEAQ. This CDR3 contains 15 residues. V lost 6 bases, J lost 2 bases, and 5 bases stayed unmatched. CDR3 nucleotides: TGTGCCAGCAGAGGGGGACAGGGAGCTGGAAACACCATATATTTT. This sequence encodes CASRGGQGAGNTIYF.

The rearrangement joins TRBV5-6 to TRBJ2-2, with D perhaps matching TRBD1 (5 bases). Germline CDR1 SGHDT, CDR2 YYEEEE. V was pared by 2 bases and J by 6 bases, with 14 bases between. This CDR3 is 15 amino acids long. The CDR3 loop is CASSFRVTLPGELFF. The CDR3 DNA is TGTGCCAGCAGCTTCAGGGTCACGCTGCCCGGGGAGCTGTTTTTT.

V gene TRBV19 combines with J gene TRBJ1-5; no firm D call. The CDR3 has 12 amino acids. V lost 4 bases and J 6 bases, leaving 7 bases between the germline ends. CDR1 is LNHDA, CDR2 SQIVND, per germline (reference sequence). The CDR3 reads CASSKPVQPQHF. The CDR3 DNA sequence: TGTGCCAGTAGTAAGCCGGTTCAGCCCCAGCATTTT.

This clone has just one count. CDR3 residues: CASSGQGRSEAFF. In DNA form, the CDR3 reads TGTGCCAGTAGCGGACAGGGTCGCTCTGAAGCTTTCTTT. The chain couples TRBV19 to TRBJ1-1; the match to TRBD1 covers 8 bases. The CDR3 covers 13 residues. Germline assignment: CDR1 LNHDA and CDR2 SQIVND (reference sequence). V shed 6 bases, J shed 6 bases, and the junction held 6 bases outside the gene matches.

CDR3 loop: CASSPKGYEQYF. The CDR3, as DNA: TGTGCCAGCAGCCCTAAGGGGTACGAGCAGTACTTC. The rearrangement links TRBV7-6 to TRBJ2-7; D is possibly TRBD1 (5 bases). Trimming left V 5 bases short and J 4 bases short, with 9 bases between. This CDR3 region has 12 residues. CDR1 and CDR2 from the germline V gene are SGHVS and FNYEAQ.

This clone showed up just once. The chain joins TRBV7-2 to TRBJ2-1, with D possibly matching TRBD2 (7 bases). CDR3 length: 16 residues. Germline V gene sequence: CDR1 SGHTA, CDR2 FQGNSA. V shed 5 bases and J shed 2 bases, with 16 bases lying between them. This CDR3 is CASSGRGALTYNEQFF. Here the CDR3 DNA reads TGTGCCAGCAGCGGACGGGGGGCCCTCACCTACAATGAGCAGTTCTTC.

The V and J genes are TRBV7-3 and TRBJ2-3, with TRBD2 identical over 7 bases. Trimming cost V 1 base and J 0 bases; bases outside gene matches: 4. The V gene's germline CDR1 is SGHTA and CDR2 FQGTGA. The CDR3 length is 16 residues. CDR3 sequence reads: CASSLIPSGSTDTQYF. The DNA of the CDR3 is TGTGCCAGCAGCTTAATTCCTAGCGGTAGCACAGATACGCAGTATTTT.

CDR3 sequence reads: CASSQGGAGGQYF. The CDR3 nucleotides read TGTGCCAGCAGCCAAGGCGGGGCTGGAGGGCAGTATTTT. The chain has TRBV4-2 and TRBJ2-3, with D possibly TRBD2 on 6 matching bases. The V end was cut by 1 base, the J end by 11 bases, with 13 bases between. Germline loops: CDR1 LGHNA, CDR2 YNFKEQ. This CDR3 has 13 residues.

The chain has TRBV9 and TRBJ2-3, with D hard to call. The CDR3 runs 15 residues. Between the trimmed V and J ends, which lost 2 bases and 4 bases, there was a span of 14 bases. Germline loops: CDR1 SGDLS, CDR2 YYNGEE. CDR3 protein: CASSVVLGEADTQYF. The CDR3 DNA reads TGTGCCAGCAGCGTGGTCCTTGGCGAGGCAGATACGCAGTATTTT.

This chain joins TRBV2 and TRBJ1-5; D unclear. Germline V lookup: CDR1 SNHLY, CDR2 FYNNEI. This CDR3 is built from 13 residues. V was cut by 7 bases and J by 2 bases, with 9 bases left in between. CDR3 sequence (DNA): TGTGCCAGCAAAAACAGACGCAATCAGCCCCAGCATTTT. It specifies CASKNRRNQPQHF. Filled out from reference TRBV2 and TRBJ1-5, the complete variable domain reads EPEVTQTPSHQVTQMGQEVILRCVPISNHLYFYWYRQILGQKVEFLVSFYNNEISEKSEIFDDQFSVERPDGSNFTLKIRSTKLEDSAMYFCASKNRRNQPQHFGDGTRLSIL.

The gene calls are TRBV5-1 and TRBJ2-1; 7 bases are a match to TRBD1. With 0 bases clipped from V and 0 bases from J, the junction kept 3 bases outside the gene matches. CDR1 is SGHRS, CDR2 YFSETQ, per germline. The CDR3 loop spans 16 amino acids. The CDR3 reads CASSLAGTVSYNEQFF. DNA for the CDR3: TGCGCCAGCAGCTTGGCCGGGACAGTCTCCTACAATGAGCAGTTCTTC.

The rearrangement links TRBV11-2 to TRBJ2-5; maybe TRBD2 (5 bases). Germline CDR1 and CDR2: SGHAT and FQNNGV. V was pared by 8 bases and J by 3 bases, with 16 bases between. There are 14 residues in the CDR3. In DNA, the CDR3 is TGTGCCAGCCATTCGACTATGACTGAAGAGACCCAGTACTTC. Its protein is CASHSTMTEETQYF.

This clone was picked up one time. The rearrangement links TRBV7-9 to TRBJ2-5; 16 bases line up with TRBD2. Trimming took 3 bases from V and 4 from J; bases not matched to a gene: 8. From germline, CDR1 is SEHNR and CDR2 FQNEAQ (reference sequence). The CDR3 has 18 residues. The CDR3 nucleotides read TGTGCCAGCAGCTTTTCCGGGACTAGCGGGAGGGCCTTAGAGACCCAGTACTTC. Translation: CASSFSGTSGRALETQYF.

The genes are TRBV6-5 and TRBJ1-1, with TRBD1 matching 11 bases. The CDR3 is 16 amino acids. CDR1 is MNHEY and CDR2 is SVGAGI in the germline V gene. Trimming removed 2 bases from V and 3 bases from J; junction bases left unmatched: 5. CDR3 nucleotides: TGTGCCAGCAGTTACCGGGACAGGGGGATTGACACTGAAGCTTTCTTT. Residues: CASSYRDRGIDTEAFF.

The CDR3 nucleotides read TGTGCCAGCAGGAAATCGAGGCAGGGTGGTAGCGGGGAGCTGTTTTTT. This gives the protein CASRKSRQGGSGELFF. This chain connects TRBV27 to TRBJ2-2, with D perhaps TRBD1 (5 bases). The CDR3 is 16 amino acids. The germline V and J ends were trimmed by 6 bases and 7 bases, with 21 bases remaining between them. The germline gives CDR1 MNHEY, CDR2 SMNVEV (reference sequence).

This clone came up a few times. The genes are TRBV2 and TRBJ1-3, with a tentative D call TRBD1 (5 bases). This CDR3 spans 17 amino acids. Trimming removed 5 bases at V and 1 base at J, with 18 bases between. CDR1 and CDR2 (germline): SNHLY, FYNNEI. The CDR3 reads CASSYSGSRSSGNTIYF. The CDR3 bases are TGTGCCAGCAGTTACTCAGGGTCCCGCTCTTCTGGAAACACCATATATTTT.

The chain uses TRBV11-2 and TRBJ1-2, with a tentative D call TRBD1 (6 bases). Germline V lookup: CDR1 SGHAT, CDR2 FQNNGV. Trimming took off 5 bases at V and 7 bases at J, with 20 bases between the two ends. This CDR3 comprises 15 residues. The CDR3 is CASSPGGGKNGGYTF. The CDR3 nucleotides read TGTGCCAGCAGCCCGGGAGGGGGGAAAAACGGTGGCTACACCTTC. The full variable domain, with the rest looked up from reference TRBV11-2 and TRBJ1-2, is EAGVAQSPRYKIIEKRQSVAFWCNPISGHATLYWYQQILGQGPKLLIQFQNNGVVDDSQLPKDRFSAERLKGVDSTLKIQPAKLEDSAVYLCASSPGGGKNGGYTFGSGTRLTVV.

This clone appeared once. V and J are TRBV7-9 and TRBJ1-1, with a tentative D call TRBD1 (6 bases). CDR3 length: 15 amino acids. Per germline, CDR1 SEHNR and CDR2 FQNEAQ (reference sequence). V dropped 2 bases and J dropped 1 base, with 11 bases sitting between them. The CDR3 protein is CASSLRGHENTEAFF. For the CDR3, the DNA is TGTGCCAGCAGCTTAAGGGGACACGAGAACACTGAAGCTTTCTTT.

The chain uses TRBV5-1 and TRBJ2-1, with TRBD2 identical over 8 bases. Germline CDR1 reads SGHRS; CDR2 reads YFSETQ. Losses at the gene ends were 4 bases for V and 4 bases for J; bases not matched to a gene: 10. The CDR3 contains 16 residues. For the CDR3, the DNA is TGCGCCAGCAGCACTCTAGGAGCGGGGGATTACAATGAGCAGTTCTTC. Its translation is CASSTLGAGDYNEQFF.

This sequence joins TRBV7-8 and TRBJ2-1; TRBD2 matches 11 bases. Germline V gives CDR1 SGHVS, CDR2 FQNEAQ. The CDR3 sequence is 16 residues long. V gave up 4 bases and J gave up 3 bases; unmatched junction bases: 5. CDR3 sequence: CASSSETSGIYNEQFF. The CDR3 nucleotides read TGTGCCAGCAGCTCTGAGACTAGCGGGATCTACAATGAGCAGTTCTTC. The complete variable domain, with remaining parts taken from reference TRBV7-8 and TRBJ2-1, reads GAGVSQSPRYKVAKRGQDVALRCDPISGHVSLFWYQQALGQGPEFLTYFQNEAQLDKSGLPSDRFFAERPEGSVSTLKIQRTQQEDSAVYLCASSSETSGIYNEQFFGPGTRLTVL.

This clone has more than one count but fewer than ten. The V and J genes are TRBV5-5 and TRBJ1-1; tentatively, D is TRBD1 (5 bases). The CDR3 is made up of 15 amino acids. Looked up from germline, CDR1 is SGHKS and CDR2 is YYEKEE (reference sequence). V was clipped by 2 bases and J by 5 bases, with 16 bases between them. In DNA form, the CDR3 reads TGTGCCAGCAGCTTAAGCCCCTCGGGGGGGACTGAAGCTTTCTTT. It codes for CASSLSPSGGTEAFF.

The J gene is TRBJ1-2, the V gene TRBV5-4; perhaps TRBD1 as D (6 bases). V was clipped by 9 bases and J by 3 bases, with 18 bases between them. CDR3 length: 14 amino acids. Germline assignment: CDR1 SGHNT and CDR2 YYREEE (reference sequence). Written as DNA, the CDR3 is TGTGCCACTAAACAGGGAGCCGGGGACTATGGCTACACCTTC. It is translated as CATKQGAGDYGYTF.

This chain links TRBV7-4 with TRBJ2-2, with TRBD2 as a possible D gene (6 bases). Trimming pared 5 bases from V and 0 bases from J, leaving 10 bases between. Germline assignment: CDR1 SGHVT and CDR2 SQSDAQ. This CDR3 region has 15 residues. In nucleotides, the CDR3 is TGTGCCAGCAGCCCCTGGGGGGCGAACACCGGGGAGCTGTTTTTT. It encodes CASSPWGANTGELFF.

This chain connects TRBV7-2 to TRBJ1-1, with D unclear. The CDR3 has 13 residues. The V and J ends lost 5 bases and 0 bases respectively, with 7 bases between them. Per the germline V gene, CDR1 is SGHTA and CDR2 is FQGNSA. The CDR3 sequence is CASSASVNTEAFF. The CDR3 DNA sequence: TGTGCCAGCAGCGCCTCAGTGAACACTGAAGCTTTCTTT.

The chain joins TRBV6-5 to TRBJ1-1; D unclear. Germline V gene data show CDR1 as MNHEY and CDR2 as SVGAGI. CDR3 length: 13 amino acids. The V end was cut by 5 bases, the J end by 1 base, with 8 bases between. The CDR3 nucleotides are TGTGCCAGCAGTCGCTTTAGGAACACTGAAGCTTTCTTT. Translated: CASSRFRNTEAFF.

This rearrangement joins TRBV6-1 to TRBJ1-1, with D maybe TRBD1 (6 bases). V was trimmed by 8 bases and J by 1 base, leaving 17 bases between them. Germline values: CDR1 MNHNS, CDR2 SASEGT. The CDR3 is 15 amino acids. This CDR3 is CASRFSGTSNTEAFF. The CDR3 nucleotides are TGTGCCAGCCGTTTTTCCGGGACATCGAACACTGAAGCTTTCTTT.

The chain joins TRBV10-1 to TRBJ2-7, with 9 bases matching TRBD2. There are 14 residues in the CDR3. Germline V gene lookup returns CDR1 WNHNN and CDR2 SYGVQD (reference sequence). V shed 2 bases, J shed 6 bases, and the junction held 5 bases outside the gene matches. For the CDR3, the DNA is TGCGCCAGCAGTGAGATAGCGGGGGCCGTCGAGCAGTACTTC. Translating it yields CASSEIAGAVEQYF.